A single sample gave rise to the 22 T cell receptor beta chains below, sequenced in a study of cytomegalovirus exposure and HLA in healthy donors. A multiplex PCR was run with 60 Vbeta primers and 13 Jbeta primers. Here immunoSEQ multiplex PCR was the method, and the copy in TCRdb shows in-frame clones only, minus some. The sample lists about 120,000 clones, less than 85% occurring once. Sequenced sample: PBMCs. The receptors here all came from a man aged 25 to 45 in good health and CMV-seropositive.

A word on this clone: The sample contains more than one DNA sequence encoding this CDR3. The V call is TRBV9, the J call TRBJ1-5, with D unresolved. Germline loops: CDR1 SGDLS, CDR2 YYNGEE. V lost 2 bases, J lost 2 bases, and 5 bases lay in between. This CDR3 contains 13 residues. The CDR3 DNA reads as TGTGCCAGCAGCGTCCAGGGCAATCAGCCCCAGCATTTT. This codes for CASSVQGNQPQHF.

The chain links TRBV6-4 to TRBJ1-4; TRBD1 is a possible D gene (5 bases). There are 15 residues in the CDR3. V lost 4 bases, J lost 4 bases, and 13 bases lay in between. CDR1 and CDR2 from the germline V gene are MRHNA and SNTAGT. The CDR3 bases are TGTGCCAGCAGTGCCGGGAGTGGGGGTAATGAAAAACTGTTTTTT. Protein: CASSAGSGGNEKLFF.

The chain carries TRBV14 and TRBJ2-2; no firm D call. CDR1 and CDR2 from the germline V gene are SGHDN and FVKESK. V lost 1 base to trimming and J lost 1 base, with 10 bases between them. This CDR3 is built from 16 residues. In DNA form, the CDR3 reads TGTGCCAGCAGCCAAGCCTTCCATAGGAACACCGGGGAGCTGTTTTTT. Encoded protein: CASSQAFHRNTGELFF.

The J gene is TRBJ2-7, the V gene TRBV30; 7 bases are shared with TRBD1. The germline V gene encodes CDR1 GTSNPN and CDR2 SVGIG (reference sequence). The CDR3 totals 15 residues. Trimming removed 3 bases from V and 3 bases from J; junction bases left unmatched: 11. CDR3 in amino acids: CAWSHRTGRRYEQYF. The DNA of the CDR3 is TGTGCCTGGAGCCATAGGACAGGACGGCGCTACGAGCAGTACTTC. The entire variable domain, with the rest obtained from reference TRBV30 and TRBJ2-7, is as follows: SQTIHQWPATLVQPVGSPLSLECTVEGTSNPNLYWYRQAAGRGLQLLFYSVGIGQISSEVPQNLSASRPQDRQFILSSKKLLLSDSGFYLCAWSHRTGRRYEQYFGPGTRLTVT.

This clone has just one count. This chain connects TRBV11-2 to TRBJ1-2; 8 nucleotides line up with TRBD1. Per the germline V gene, CDR1 is SGHAT and CDR2 is FQNNGV. The ends lost 0 bases at V and 8 bases at J; junction bases unmatched: 8. CDR3 length: 15 amino acids. The CDR3 loop is CASSLDRQGARGYTF. Written as DNA, the CDR3 is TGTGCCAGCAGCTTAGATAGGCAGGGGGCTCGCGGCTACACCTTC.

The V and J genes are TRBV5-6 and TRBJ1-2, with D possibly matching TRBD1 (5 bases). In germline, CDR1 is SGHDT, CDR2 YYEEEE. The CDR3 extends over 11 amino acids. V was trimmed by 2 bases and J by 7 bases, leaving 6 bases between them. CDR3 sequence: CASSLGAGYTF. CDR3 DNA: TGTGCCAGCAGCTTAGGGGCTGGCTACACCTTC. Combining the CDR3 with reference TRBV5-6 and TRBJ1-2 gives the whole variable domain DAGVTQSPTHLIKTRGQQVTLRCSPKSGHDTVSWYQQALGQGPQFIFQYYEEEERQRGNFPDRFSGHQFPNYSSELNVNALLLGDSALYLCASSLGAGYTFGSGTRLTVV.

The chain has TRBV6-1 and TRBJ1-5, with TRBD1 matching 7 bases. Germline V gene sequence: CDR1 MNHNS, CDR2 SASEGT. This CDR3 is built from 15 residues. The ends lost 3 bases at V and 11 bases at J; junction bases unmatched: 13. The CDR3 sequence: CASSDFTGAFPAQHF. CDR3 DNA sequence: TGTGCCAGCAGTGATTTTACAGGGGCCTTTCCGGCCCAGCATTTT.

The chain couples TRBV25-1 to TRBJ1-1; 12 nucleotides match TRBD1. The germline V gene encodes CDR1 MGHDK and CDR2 SYGVNS. V lost 7 bases and J lost 4; bases outside the gene matches: 13. The CDR3 sequence is 17 residues long. The DNA of the CDR3 is TGTGCCAGCATGGGACAGGGGGCAGGACGGCTGAGCACTGAAGCTTTCTTT. Translating it yields CASMGQGAGRLSTEAFF.

V gene TRBV6-6 combines with J gene TRBJ2-5; 9 nucleotides align to TRBD1. The DNA end favors TRBJ2-7, so the J call may be wrong. The CDR3 extends over 15 amino acids. From germline, CDR1 is MNHNY and CDR2 SVGAGI (reference sequence). The CDR3 bases are TGTGCCAGCAATCAAGGGGGACAGGGTTTCTACGAGCAGTACTTC. Protein sequence: CASNQGGQGFYEQYF.

J is TRBJ2-7 and V is TRBV6-1; no definite D call. CDR3 length: 13 amino acids. The V gene's germline CDR1 is MNHNS and CDR2 SASEGT. V lost 1 base and J 2 bases, leaving 6 bases between the germline ends. CDR3 nucleotide sequence: TGTGCCAGCAGTGAAGTTAGCACCTACGAGCAGTACTTC. Its protein is CASSEVSTYEQYF.

V usage is TRBV7-6 and J usage is TRBJ2-7; 9 bases match TRBD2. Unmatched junction bases numbered 13, after V lost 5 bases and J lost 2 bases. The germline gives CDR1 SGHVS, CDR2 FNYEAQ. This CDR3 spans 17 amino acids. CDR3 sequence reads: CASSPPPGLARTYEQYF. CDR3 nucleotides: TGTGCCAGCAGCCCGCCCCCGGGACTAGCCCGTACCTACGAGCAGTACTTC.

The rearrangement uses TRBV18 and TRBJ1-1; possible D gene TRBD1, 5 bases. The ends were cut back, 1 base at V and 2 bases at J, with 11 bases in the middle. The CDR3 totals 15 residues. The V gene's germline CDR1 is KGHSH and CDR2 LQKENI. The CDR3, as DNA: TGTGCCAGCTCACCACTTGGGGGGGAAAACACTGAAGCTTTCTTT. Translating it yields CASSPLGGENTEAFF.

Only one count was recorded for this clone. CDR3 protein: CASSLAGANPNEQFF. CDR3 in DNA: TGTGCCAGCAGCTTAGCGGGGGCGAATCCCAATGAGCAGTTCTTC. The genes are TRBV7-3 and TRBJ2-1; possible D gene TRBD2, 7 bases. There are 15 residues in the CDR3. V was pared by 2 bases and J by 6 bases, with 14 bases between. Germline V lookup: CDR1 SGHTA, CDR2 FQGTGA.

This chain connects TRBV6-5 to TRBJ2-7; 10 nucleotides align to TRBD1. Germline V gene lookup returns CDR1 MNHEY and CDR2 SVGAGI. The V and J ends lost 5 bases and 2 bases, in that order; junction bases with no gene match: 0. CDR3 length: 13 residues. Here the CDR3 DNA reads TGTGCCAGCAGTGACAGGGGGCCCTACGAGCAGTACTTC. Translating it yields CASSDRGPYEQYF.

The V and J genes are TRBV5-1 and TRBJ1-1, with 9 bases identical to TRBD1. The germline gives CDR1 SGHRS, CDR2 YFSETQ. The J segment lost 1 base and the V segment lost 7 bases, leaving 5 bases of the junction unmatched. This CDR3 is 14 amino acids long. The CDR3 region has the DNA TGCGCCAGCGGCAAGGACAGGGGGAACACTGAAGCTTTCTTT. Its translation is CASGKDRGNTEAFF.

The CDR3 bases are TGTGCCATCAGGCCGCGGGGAGCCACTGAAGCTTTCTTT. This encodes CAIRPRGATEAFF. The J gene is TRBJ1-1, the V gene TRBV10-3, with D hard to call. CDR3 size: 13 residues. V dropped 6 bases and J dropped 4 bases, with 12 bases sitting between them. Germline-derived CDR1 and CDR2 are ENHRY and SYGVKD.

The J gene is TRBJ2-3, the V gene TRBV11-1, with D perhaps TRBD2 (6 bases). With 1 base removed from V and 0 bases from J, the gap between germline ends came to 11 bases. The CDR3 has 16 amino acids. Per the germline V gene, CDR1 is SGHAT and CDR2 is FQDESV (reference sequence). The DNA of the CDR3 is TGTGCCAGCAGCTTAGGATTGGGACTGAGCACAGATACGCAGTATTTT. Translation: CASSLGLGLSTDTQYF. The full variable domain, in which reference TRBV11-1 and TRBJ2-3 provide the parts outside the CDR3, is EAEVAQSPRYKITEKSQAVAFWCDPISGHATLYWYRQILGQGPELLVQFQDESVVDDSQLPKDRFSAERLKGVDSTLKIQPAELGDSAMYLCASSLGLGLSTDTQYFGPGTRLTVL.

This sequence joins TRBV5-6 and TRBJ1-1; no clear D gene. Germline V gives CDR1 SGHDT, CDR2 YYEEEE. Trimming took off 2 bases at V and 1 base at J, with 9 bases between the two ends. The CDR3 has 14 residues. The CDR3 spells CASSLGGSNTEAFF. In nucleotides, the CDR3 is TGTGCCAGCAGCTTAGGAGGGTCGAACACTGAAGCTTTCTTT.

The rearrangement joins TRBV6-1 to TRBJ1-1; D is ambiguous. V shed 4 bases and J shed 0 bases, with 9 bases lying between them. This CDR3 region has 14 residues. The V gene's germline CDR1 is MNHNS and CDR2 SASEGT. CDR3 DNA sequence: TGTGCCAGCAGTGTTCACATAATGAACACTGAAGCTTTCTTT. Its translation is CASSVHIMNTEAFF.

J is TRBJ2-1 and V is TRBV11-2; possibly TRBD2 for D (5 bases). Germline V gene sequence: CDR1 SGHAT, CDR2 FQNNGV. The CDR3 has 14 amino acids. The ends were cut back, 0 bases at V and 11 bases at J, with 14 bases in the middle. CDR3 DNA sequence: TGTGCCAGCAGCTTAGAGAGAGCCCTAGCCCAGCAGTTCTTC. Its translation is CASSLERALAQQFF.

The chain couples TRBV5-1 to TRBJ2-2, with D unclear. V lost 4 bases, J lost 0 bases, and 13 bases lay in between. Per germline, CDR1 SGHRS and CDR2 YFSETQ. This CDR3 region has 16 residues. The CDR3 nucleotides are TGCGCCAGCAGCCCACTGGGCAGATCGAACACCGGGGAGCTGTTTTTT. It encodes CASSPLGRSNTGELFF.

J is TRBJ1-2 and V is TRBV6-6; a possible D gene is TRBD1 (5 bases). The CDR3 extends over 14 amino acids. Germline V CDR1 and CDR2: MNHNY, SVGAGI (reference sequence). V was shortened by 5 bases and J by 4 bases, with 14 bases between the two germline ends. The CDR3 DNA sequence: TGTGCCAGCAGTAGTGGGGGAGGAACCTATGGCTACACCTTC. Translating gives CASSSGGGTYGYTF.